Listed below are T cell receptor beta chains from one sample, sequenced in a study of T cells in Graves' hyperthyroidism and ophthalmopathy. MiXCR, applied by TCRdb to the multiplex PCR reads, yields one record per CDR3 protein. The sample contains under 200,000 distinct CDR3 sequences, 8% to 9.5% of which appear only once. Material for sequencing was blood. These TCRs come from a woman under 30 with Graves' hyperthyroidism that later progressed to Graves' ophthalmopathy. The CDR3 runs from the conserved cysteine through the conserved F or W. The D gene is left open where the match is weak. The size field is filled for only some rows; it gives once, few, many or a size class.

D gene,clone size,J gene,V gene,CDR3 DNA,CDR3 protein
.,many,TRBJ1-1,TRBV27,TGTGCCAGCAGTTTATGGGACAACACTGAAGCTTTCTTT,CASSLWDNTEAFF
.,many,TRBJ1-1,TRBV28,TGTGCCAGCAGTGAAGGGTTCAAAGCTTTCTTT,CASSEGFKAFF
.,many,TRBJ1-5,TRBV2,TGTGCCAGCAGTGAAGGGGGTCGTAGGGTTTACCAGCCCCAGCATTTT,CASSEGGRRVYQPQHF
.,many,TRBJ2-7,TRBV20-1,TGCAGTGCTAGACTTGAGTACGACGAGCAGTACTTC,CSARLEYDEQYF
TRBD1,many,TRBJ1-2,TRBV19,TGTGCCAGTAGTATAACTCAGGGGGGTAATGGCTACACCTTC,CASSITQGGNGYTF
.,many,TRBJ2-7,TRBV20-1,TGCAGTGCTATTTTGGGGGAGACCTCCTACGAGCAGTACTTC,CSAILGETSYEQYF
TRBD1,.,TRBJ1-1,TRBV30,TGTGCCTGGAGGGGACAGGGGAACACTGAAGCTTTCTTT,CAWRGQGNTEAFF
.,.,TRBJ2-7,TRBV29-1,TGCAGCGTTGAGCAGGCGTCTTCCTACGAGCAGTACTTC,CSVEQASSYEQYF
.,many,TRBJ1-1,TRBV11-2,TGTGCCAGCAGCTTAGGGGCGGGGATGAACACTGAAGCTTTCTTT,CASSLGAGMNTEAFF
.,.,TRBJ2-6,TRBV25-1,TGTGCCAGCGAAGACCTCTCTGGGGCCAACGTCCTGACTTTC,CASEDLSGANVLTF
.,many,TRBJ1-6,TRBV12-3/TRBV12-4,TGTGCCAGCAGCCCGAGCTCCTATAATTCACCCCTCCACTTT,CASSPSSYNSPLHF
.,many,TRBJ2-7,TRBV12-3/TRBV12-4,TGTGCCAGCAGTGGGGACTTATCAACCTACGAGCAGTACTTC,CASSGDLSTYEQYF
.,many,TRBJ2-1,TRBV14,TGTGCCAGCAGCGAAGGCCCTTCCCGTGGGGATGAGCAGTTCTTC,CASSEGPSRGDEQFF
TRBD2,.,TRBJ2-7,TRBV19,TGTGCCAGTAGCACATTAGCGGGAGACTCCTACGAGCAGTACTTC,CASSTLAGDSYEQYF
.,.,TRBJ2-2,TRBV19,TGTGCCAGTAGTACGCGACAGAACACCGGGGAGCTGTTTTTT,CASSTRQNTGELFF
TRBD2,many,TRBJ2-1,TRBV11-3,TGTGCCAGCAGCCAAGGACTAGCGGACTACAATGAGCAGTTCTTC,CASSQGLADYNEQFF
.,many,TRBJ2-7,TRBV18,TGTGCCAGCTCACCACCGCCAGGCGACGAGCAGTACTTC,CASSPPPGDEQYF
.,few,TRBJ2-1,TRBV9,TGTGCCAGCAGCTCGGGGGGCGTGGCCTACAATGAGCAGTTCTTC,CASSSGGVAYNEQFF
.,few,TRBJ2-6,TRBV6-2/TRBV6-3,TGTGCCAGCAGTTACCCGACAGGAGCTGGGGCCAACGTCCTGACTTTC,CASSYPTGAGANVLTF
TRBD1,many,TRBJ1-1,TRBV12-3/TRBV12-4,TGTGCCAGCAGTTTAGATCAGGGGGCTTACACTGAAGCTTTCTTT,CASSLDQGAYTEAFF
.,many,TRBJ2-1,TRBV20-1,TGCAGTGCTAGGGGTGGGGCTAGAACTTACAATGAGCAGTTCTTC,CSARGGARTYNEQFF
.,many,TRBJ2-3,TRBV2,TGTGCCAGCAGTGAAGGGACGGGACGCACAGATACGCAGTATTTT,CASSEGTGRTDTQYF
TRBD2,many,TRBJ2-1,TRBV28,TGTGCCAGCAGCGGGGGGGGTCTCTACAATGAGCAGTTCTTC,CASSGGGLYNEQFF
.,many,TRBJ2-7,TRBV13,TGTGCCAGCAGCTTCGGACAAGCCGCGTACGAGCAGTACTTC,CASSFGQAAYEQYF
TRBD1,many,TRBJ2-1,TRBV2,TGTGCCAGTGGGGGGACAGGGCGAAGTGAGCAGTTCTTC,CASGGTGRSEQFF
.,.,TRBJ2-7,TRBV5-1,TGCGCCAGCAGAATGTTAGGGACCTCCTACGAGCAGTACTTC,CASRMLGTSYEQYF
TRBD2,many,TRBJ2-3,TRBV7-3,TGTGCCAGCAGCATCAGCGGGGGGATAGATACGCAGTATTTT,CASSISGGIDTQYF
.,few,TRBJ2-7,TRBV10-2,TGCGCCAGCAGTGAGTACTACGAGCAGTACTTC,CASSEYYEQYF
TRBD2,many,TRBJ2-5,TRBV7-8,TGTGCCAGCAGCTCAGGACTAGCGGGAGCAGAGACCCAGTACTTC,CASSSGLAGAETQYF
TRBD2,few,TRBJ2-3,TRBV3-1,TGTGCCAGCAGCCAAGGATCCAGCGGGAGGTTCTCAGATACGCAGTATTTT,CASSQGSSGRFSDTQYF
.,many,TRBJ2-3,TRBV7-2,TGTGCCAGCAGCTTAGAAGTCAGAAGCACAGATACGCAGTATTTT,CASSLEVRSTDTQYF
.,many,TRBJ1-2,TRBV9,TGTGCCAGCAGCCCGGGCGTTAACTATGGCTACACCTTC,CASSPGVNYGYTF
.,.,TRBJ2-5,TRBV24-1,TGTGCCACCCGTGGGGAGTTCCAAGAGACCCAGTACTTC,CATRGEFQETQYF
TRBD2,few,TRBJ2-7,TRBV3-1,TGTGCCAGCAGCCAAGAGAACGGGAGGTTCTCCTACGAGCAGTACTTC,CASSQENGRFSYEQYF
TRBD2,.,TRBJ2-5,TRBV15,TGTGCCACCAGTAGCGGGGGGGGTTGGGAGACCCAGTACTTC,CATSSGGGWETQYF
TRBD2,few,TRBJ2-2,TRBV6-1,TGTGCCAGCAGTTACAGTGGGGGAGGGACCGGGGAGCTGTTTTTT,CASSYSGGGTGELFF
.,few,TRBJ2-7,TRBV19,TGTGCCAGTAGTATGGGGATTTCTTACGAGCAGTACTTC,CASSMGISYEQYF
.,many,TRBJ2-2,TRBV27,TGTGCCAGCAGTTCCGACGGATTCACCGGGGAGCTGTTTTTT,CASSSDGFTGELFF
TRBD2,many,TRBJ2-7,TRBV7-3,TGTGCCAGCAGCTTAATGACTAGCGGGGGGTACGAGCAGTACTTC,CASSLMTSGGYEQYF
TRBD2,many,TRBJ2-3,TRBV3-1,TGTGCCAGCAGCCCCATCCCCCGGGGGGCAGATACGCAGTATTTT,CASSPIPRGADTQYF